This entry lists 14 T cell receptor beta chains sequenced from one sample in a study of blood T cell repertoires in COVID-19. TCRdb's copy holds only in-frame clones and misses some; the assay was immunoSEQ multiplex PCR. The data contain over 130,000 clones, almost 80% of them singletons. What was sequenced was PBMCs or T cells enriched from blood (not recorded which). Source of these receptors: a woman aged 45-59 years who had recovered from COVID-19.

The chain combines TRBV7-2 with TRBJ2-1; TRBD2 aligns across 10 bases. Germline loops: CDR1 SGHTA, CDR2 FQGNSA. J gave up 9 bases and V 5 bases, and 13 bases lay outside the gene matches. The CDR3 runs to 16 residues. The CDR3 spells CASSGNLAGVGSEQFF. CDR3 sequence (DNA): TGTGCCAGCAGCGGAAACCTAGCGGGAGTAGGTAGTGAGCAGTTCTTC.

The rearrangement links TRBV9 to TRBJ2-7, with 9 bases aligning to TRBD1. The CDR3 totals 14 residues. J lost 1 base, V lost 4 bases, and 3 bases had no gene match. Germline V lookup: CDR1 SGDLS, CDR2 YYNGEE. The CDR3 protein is CASSTGQGSYEQYF. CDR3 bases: TGTGCCAGCAGCACGGGACAGGGATCCTACGAGCAGTACTTC.

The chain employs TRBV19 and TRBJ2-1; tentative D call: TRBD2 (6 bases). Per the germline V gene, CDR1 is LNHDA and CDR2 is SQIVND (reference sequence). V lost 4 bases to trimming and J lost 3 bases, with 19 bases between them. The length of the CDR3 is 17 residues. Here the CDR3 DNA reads TGTGCCAGTAGTAACCTCCAGGGACTTCAACACTACAATGAGCAGTTCTTC. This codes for CASSNLQGLQHYNEQFF.

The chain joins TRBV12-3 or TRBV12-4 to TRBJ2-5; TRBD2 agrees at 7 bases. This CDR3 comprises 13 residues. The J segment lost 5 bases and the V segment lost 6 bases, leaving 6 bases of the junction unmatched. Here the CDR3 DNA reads TGTGCCAGCAGAAGACTAGCTAAGGAGACCCAGTACTTC. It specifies CASRRLAKETQYF.

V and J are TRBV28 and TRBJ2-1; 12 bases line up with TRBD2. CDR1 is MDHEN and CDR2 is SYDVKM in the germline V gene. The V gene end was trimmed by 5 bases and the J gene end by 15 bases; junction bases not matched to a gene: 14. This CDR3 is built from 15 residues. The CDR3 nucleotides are TGTGCCAGCAGTCCCCCTCTGACTAGCGGGGGCATGTCGTTCTTC. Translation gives CASSPPLTSGGMSFF.

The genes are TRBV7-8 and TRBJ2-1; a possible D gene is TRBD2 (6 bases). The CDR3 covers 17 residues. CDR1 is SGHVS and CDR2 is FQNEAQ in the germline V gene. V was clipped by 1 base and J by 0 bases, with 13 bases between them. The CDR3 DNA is TGTGCCAGCAGCTTAGTAGCCGGGAGTCTCTCCTACAATGAGCAGTTCTTC. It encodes CASSLVAGSLSYNEQFF.

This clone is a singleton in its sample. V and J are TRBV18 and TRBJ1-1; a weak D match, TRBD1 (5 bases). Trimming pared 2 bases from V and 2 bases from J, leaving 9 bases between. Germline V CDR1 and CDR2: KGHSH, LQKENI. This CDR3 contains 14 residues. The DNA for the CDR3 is TGTGCCAGCTCACCATCCGACAGAAACACTGAAGCTTTCTTT. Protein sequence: CASSPSDRNTEAFF.

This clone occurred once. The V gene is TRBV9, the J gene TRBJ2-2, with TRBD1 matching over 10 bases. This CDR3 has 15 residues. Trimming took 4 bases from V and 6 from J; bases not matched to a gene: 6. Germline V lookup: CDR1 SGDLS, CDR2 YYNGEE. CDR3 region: CASSYRDRGPGELFF. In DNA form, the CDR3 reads TGTGCCAGCAGCTACCGGGACAGGGGTCCCGGGGAGCTGTTTTTT.

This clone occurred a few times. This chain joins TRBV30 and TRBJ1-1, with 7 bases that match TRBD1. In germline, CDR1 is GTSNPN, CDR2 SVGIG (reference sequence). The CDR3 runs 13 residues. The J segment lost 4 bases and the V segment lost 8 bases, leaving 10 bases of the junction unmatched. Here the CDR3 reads CAGSGQLGTEAFF. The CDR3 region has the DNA TGTGCCGGTTCGGGACAGCTGGGCACTGAAGCTTTCTTT.

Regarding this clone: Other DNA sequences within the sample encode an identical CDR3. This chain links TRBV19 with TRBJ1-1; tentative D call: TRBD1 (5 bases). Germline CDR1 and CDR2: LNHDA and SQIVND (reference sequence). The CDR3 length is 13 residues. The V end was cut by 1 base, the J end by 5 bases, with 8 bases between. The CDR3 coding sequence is TGTGCCAGTAGTATAGCCGGGGGTACTGAAGCTTTCTTT. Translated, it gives CASSIAGGTEAFF.

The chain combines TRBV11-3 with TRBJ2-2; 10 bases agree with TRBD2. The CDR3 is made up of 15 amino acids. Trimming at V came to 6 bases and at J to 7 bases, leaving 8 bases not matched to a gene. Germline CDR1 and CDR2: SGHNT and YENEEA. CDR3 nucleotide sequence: TGTGCCAGCAGAGGAAGCGGGGGGGTGGACGGGGAGCTGTTTTTT. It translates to CASRGSGGVDGELFF.

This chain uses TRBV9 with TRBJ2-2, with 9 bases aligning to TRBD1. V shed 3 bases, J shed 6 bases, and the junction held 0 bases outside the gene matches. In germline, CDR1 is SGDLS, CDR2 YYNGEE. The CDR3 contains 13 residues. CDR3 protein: CASSGQGAGELFF. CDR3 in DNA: TGTGCCAGCAGCGGACAGGGGGCCGGGGAGCTGTTTTTT.

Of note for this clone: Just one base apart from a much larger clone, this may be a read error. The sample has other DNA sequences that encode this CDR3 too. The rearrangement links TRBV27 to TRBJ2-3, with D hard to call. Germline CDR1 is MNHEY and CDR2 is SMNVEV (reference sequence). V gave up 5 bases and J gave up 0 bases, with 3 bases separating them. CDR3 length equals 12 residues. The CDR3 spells CASSPSTDTQYF. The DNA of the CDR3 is TGTGCCAGCAGTCCTAGCACAGATACGCAGTATTTT.

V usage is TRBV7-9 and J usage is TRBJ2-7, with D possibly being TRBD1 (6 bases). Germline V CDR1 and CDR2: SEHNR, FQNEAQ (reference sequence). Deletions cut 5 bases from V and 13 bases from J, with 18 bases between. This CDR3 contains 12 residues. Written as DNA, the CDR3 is TGTGCCAGCAGCGCCACAGGGACCCTAAGCTACTTC. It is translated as CASSATGTLSYF. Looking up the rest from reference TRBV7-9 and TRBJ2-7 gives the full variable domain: DTGVSQNPRHKITKRGQNVTFRCDPISEHNRLYWYRQTLGQGPEFLTYFQNEAQLEKSRLLSDRFSAERPKGSFSTLEIQRTEQGDSAMYLCASSATGTLSYFGPGTRLTVT.